This T cell receptor beta chain derives from a study of T-cell reconstitution after alpha-beta-depleted transplantation in children. General study findings and limits: Several hundred expanded graft clones reportedly were the source of alpha-beta T cells about two months after transplant. One year post-transplant, T-cell counts and diversity were largely derived from T cells produced anew. From surviving recipient T cells and thymic progenitors came the high day-60 TCRbeta diversity observed in some patients.

Points on this clonotype: The antigen remains undetermined.

Unique molecular identifiers were used to barcode this TCRbeta library. TCRdb recomputed calls from the PCR reads with MiXCR, one row per CDR3 protein. Of roughly 570,000 distinct CDR3 sequences listed, 20% to 30% are singletons. Germline V gives CDR1 LGHDT, CDR2 YNNKEL (reference sequence). There are 17 residues in the CDR3. Trimming removed 5 bases at V and 1 base at J, with 21 bases between. The clonotype comes from a boy younger than two with Wiskott-Aldrich syndrome, due to receive a stem cell transplant. This specimen consisted of PBMCs, obtained before TCRalphabeta/CD19-depleted stem cell transplant. The chain links TRBV3-1 to TRBJ2-7; D is possibly TRBD1 (5 bases). The CDR3 sequence: CASSSATRTSQSYEQYF. DNA of the CDR3: TGTGCCAGCAGCTCAGCGACTCGGACATCTCAATCCTACGAGCAGTACTTC.